Following are 25 T cell receptor beta chains from one sample sequenced in a study of T cell responses to AZD1222 COVID-19 vaccine. Method: immunoSEQ multiplex PCR; TCRdb's copy keeps in-frame clones and lacks some. The sample yields 130,000 to 150,000 clones, approximately 89% seen once. The material was peripheral blood, obtained on day 0 of AZD1222 vaccination. Receptor source: an adult in good health.

J is TRBJ2-2 and V is TRBV7-2, with D possibly being TRBD2 (7 bases). Looked up from germline, CDR1 is SGHTA and CDR2 is FQGNSA. This CDR3 is 14 amino acids long. The V and J ends lost 6 bases and 9 bases respectively, with 17 bases between them. DNA of the CDR3: TGTGCCAGCAGGCCTACATCGGGGGGCCGGGAGCTGTTTTTT. Translated, it gives CASRPTSGGRELFF.

The CDR3 sequence is CAISIGLAGERSEQYF. As DNA, the CDR3 is TGTGCCATCAGTATAGGACTAGCGGGAGAAAGGAGCGAGCAGTACTTC. The V and J genes are TRBV10-3 and TRBJ2-7; TRBD2 agrees at 13 bases. The J segment lost 6 bases and the V segment lost 5 bases, leaving 10 bases of the junction unmatched. CDR1 and CDR2 from the germline V gene are ENHRY and SYGVKD. The CDR3 extends over 16 amino acids.

This chain connects TRBV2 to TRBJ1-6; 9 nucleotides agree with TRBD1. The CDR3 consists of 15 residues. The junction had 4 bases not matched to a gene; V was cut back by 5 bases and J by 5 bases. Germline V CDR1 and CDR2: SNHLY, FYNNEI. In nucleotides, the CDR3 is TGTGCCAGCAGTTCACGGACAGGGGATAATTCACCCCTCCACTTT. Protein product: CASSSRTGDNSPLHF.

The V call is TRBV7-2, the J call TRBJ1-1; TRBD1 matches 7 bases. V trimming: 5 bases; J trimming: 3 bases; junction bases outside the gene matches: 9. This CDR3 has 15 amino acids. CDR1 and CDR2 from the germline V gene are SGHTA and FQGNSA. In nucleotides, the CDR3 is TGTGCCAGCAGCCCTGTTGCAGGGGGGGACACTGAAGCTTTCTTT. This codes for CASSPVAGGDTEAFF.

The chain employs TRBV4-1 and TRBJ2-7, with D unclear. V lost 1 base to trimming and J lost 3 bases, with 13 bases between them. Germline V gene data show CDR1 as MGHRA and CDR2 as YSYEKL. The CDR3 is 15 residues long. This chain's CDR3 is CASSQGADTDYEQYF. CDR3 DNA sequence: TGCGCCAGCAGCCAAGGGGCGGATACTGACTACGAGCAGTACTTC.

This chain joins TRBV14 and TRBJ1-6, with D perhaps matching TRBD1 (6 bases). The V end lost 2 bases, the J end lost 6 bases, and 14 bases lay between the germline ends. Germline-derived CDR1 and CDR2 are SGHDN and FVKESK. The CDR3 loop spans 16 amino acids. DNA for the CDR3: TGTGCCAGCAGCCAACCGGGGGCGATCTTTAATTCACCCCTCCACTTT. This encodes CASSQPGAIFNSPLHF. The variable domain in full, with the rest retrieved from reference TRBV14 and TRBJ1-6, is EAGVTQFPSHSVIEKGQTVTLRCDPISGHDNLYWYRRVMGKEIKFLLHFVKESKQDESGMPNNRFLAERTGGTYSTLKVQPAELEDSGVYFCASSQPGAIFNSPLHFGNGTRLTVT.

The chain couples TRBV7-9 to TRBJ1-3; D might be TRBD1 (6 bases). In germline, CDR1 is SEHNR, CDR2 FQNEAQ (reference sequence). V was shortened by 4 bases and J by 0 bases, with 10 bases between the two germline ends. The CDR3 runs to 15 residues. The CDR3 DNA follows: TGTGCCAGCAGCTCCACAGGGCCCTCTGGAAACACCATATATTTT. Protein sequence: CASSSTGPSGNTIYF.

The chain is built from TRBV7-3 and TRBJ1-6, with a possible D match to TRBD1 (6 bases). CDR3 length: 13 amino acids. CDR1 SGHTA and CDR2 FQGTGA come from the germline V gene. V lost 1 base and J 12 bases, leaving 10 bases between the germline ends. This CDR3 reads CASSLMVGGPLHF. CDR3 nucleotide sequence: TGTGCCAGCAGCTTAATGGTAGGGGGACCCCTCCACTTT.

The genes are TRBV6-2 or TRBV6-3 and TRBJ2-7; possibly TRBD2 for D (6 bases). Trimming removed 2 bases at V and 2 bases at J, with 10 bases between. Germline CDR1 is MNHEY and CDR2 is SVGEGT. The CDR3 length is 14 residues. The CDR3 loop is CASSYTGVAYEQYF. In nucleotides, the CDR3 is TGTGCCAGCAGTTACACGGGAGTCGCCTACGAGCAGTACTTC.

The CDR3 sequence is CASSQDSHQVTGELFF. Here the CDR3 DNA reads TGTGCCAGCAGCCAAGATTCCCACCAGGTCACCGGGGAGCTGTTTTTT. The chain links TRBV4-2 to TRBJ2-2; no clear D gene. CDR1 and CDR2 (germline): LGHNA, YNFKEQ. V was clipped by 0 bases and J by 4 bases, with 12 bases between them. The CDR3 loop spans 16 amino acids.

Concerning this clone: Other DNA sequences in the same sample also yield this CDR3. The rearrangement uses TRBV6-5 and TRBJ1-1; D gene unclear. The CDR3 length is 10 residues. Germline CDR1 MNHEY, CDR2 SVGAGI. V lost 11 bases to trimming and J lost 6 bases, with 10 bases between them. The CDR3 DNA reads as TGTGCCGGCGGCGGCGCTGAAGCTTTCTTT. Its translation is CAGGGAEAFF.

The J gene is TRBJ1-1, the V gene TRBV5-1; 7 positions agree with TRBD1. CDR1 is SGHRS, CDR2 YFSETQ, per germline. Unmatched junction bases numbered 5, after V lost 6 bases and J lost 0 bases. The length of the CDR3 is 14 residues. The DNA of the CDR3 is TGCGCCAGCACAACAGGGGCTTTGAACACTGAAGCTTTCTTT. It codes for CASTTGALNTEAFF.

The V call is TRBV18, the J call TRBJ2-7; D possibly corresponds to TRBD2 (5 bases). The length of the CDR3 is 14 residues. The germline V gene has CDR1 KGHSH and CDR2 LQKENI. The ends were cut back, 3 bases at V and 6 bases at J, with 15 bases in the middle. The CDR3 nucleotides are TGTGCCAGCTCACCGCGATCCGCGGGTGGCGAGCAGTACTTC. It encodes CASSPRSAGGEQYF.

This clone was recorded once. CDR3 in amino acids: CASSLGQGRREQYF. The DNA of the CDR3 is TGTGCCAGCAGCCTGGGACAGGGGCGGAGGGAGCAGTACTTC. V and J are TRBV4-2 and TRBJ2-7, with TRBD1 matching 10 bases. CDR3 length: 14 residues. Germline values: CDR1 LGHNA, CDR2 YNFKEQ. The trim removed 4 bases at V and 7 bases at J, leaving 7 bases unmatched.

The CDR3 reads CASSEGPSGFPYNEQFF. The CDR3 DNA sequence: TGTGCCAGCAGCGAAGGCCCCAGCGGGTTCCCCTACAATGAGCAGTTCTTC. This chain links TRBV7-3 with TRBJ2-1, with a possible D match to TRBD2 (6 bases). CDR1 and CDR2 from the germline V gene are SGHTA and FQGTGA. There are 17 residues in the CDR3. The V and J ends lost 5 bases and 2 bases respectively, with 19 bases between them.

The chain carries TRBV20-1 and TRBJ2-1; TRBD2 aligns across 7 bases. Germline V gene lookup returns CDR1 DFQATT and CDR2 SNEGSKA (reference sequence). The CDR3 has 15 residues. Unmatched junction bases numbered 5, after V lost 3 bases and J lost 0 bases. DNA for the CDR3: TGCAGTGCTAGTGACGGGAGGCTCTCCTACAATGAGCAGTTCTTC. This gives the protein CSASDGRLSYNEQFF.

The chain carries TRBV5-5 and TRBJ2-3; 7 positions match TRBD1. Germline V gives CDR1 SGHKS, CDR2 YYEKEE (reference sequence). This CDR3 comprises 17 residues. With 1 base clipped from V and 3 bases from J, the junction kept 11 bases outside the gene matches. The CDR3 here is CASSLRQGVRETDTQYF. The DNA of the CDR3 is TGTGCCAGCAGCTTGCGGCAGGGGGTCAGAGAGACAGATACGCAGTATTTT.

The gene calls are TRBV6-2 or TRBV6-3 and TRBJ2-7; perhaps TRBD2 as D (6 bases). CDR3 length: 16 residues. V was pared by 6 bases and J by 4 bases, with 22 bases between. CDR1 is MNHEY and CDR2 is SVGEGT in the germline V gene. The CDR3 DNA sequence: TGTGCCAGCAGCCCTAGGTGGGACTGGGAGATATACGAGCAGTACTTC. This gives the protein CASSPRWDWEIYEQYF.

The V call is TRBV7-9, the J call TRBJ1-3; a possible D gene is TRBD1 (5 bases). Per the germline V gene, CDR1 is SEHNR and CDR2 is FQNEAQ (reference sequence). CDR3 length equals 16 residues. Trimming shortened V by 4 bases and J by 1 base, and 14 bases separated the two germline ends. DNA of the CDR3: TGTGCCAGCAGCTCCTGGTGGCAGGGTTCTGGAAACACCATATATTTT. This translates into CASSSWWQGSGNTIYF.

The chain joins TRBV5-4 to TRBJ1-2; 7 nucleotides line up with TRBD1. The germline V gene encodes CDR1 SGHNT and CDR2 YYREEE (reference sequence). CDR3 length: 14 amino acids. Trimming at V came to 2 bases and at J to 3 bases, leaving 4 bases not matched to a gene. The CDR3 spells CASSFPQGDYGYTF. CDR3 DNA sequence: TGTGCCAGCAGCTTTCCCCAGGGGGACTATGGCTACACCTTC.

The J gene is TRBJ1-1, the V gene TRBV2, with 9 bases identical to TRBD1. Germline assignment: CDR1 SNHLY and CDR2 FYNNEI. CDR3 length: 14 amino acids. Losses at the gene ends were 7 bases for V and 4 bases for J; bases not matched to a gene: 7. CDR3: CASTGQQGATEAFF. The CDR3 DNA follows: TGTGCCAGCACCGGCCAACAGGGGGCCACTGAAGCTTTCTTT.

The DNA for the CDR3 is TGTGCCAGTAGTAAATCGACAGGGGGCGGGCAGCCCCAGCATTTT. Its protein product is CASSKSTGGGQPQHF. The rearrangement links TRBV19 to TRBJ1-5; 10 bases align to TRBD1. The germline V gene encodes CDR1 LNHDA and CDR2 SQIVND (reference sequence). The CDR3 spans 15 residues. The V gene end was trimmed by 4 bases and the J gene end by 7 bases; junction bases not matched to a gene: 7.

The count of this clone is one. This chain connects TRBV2 to TRBJ1-1; D gene ambiguous. The CDR3 loop spans 13 amino acids. V shed 8 bases and J shed 2 bases, with 12 bases lying between them. CDR1 SNHLY and CDR2 FYNNEI come from the germline V gene. The CDR3 DNA reads as TGTGCCAGCGCCTGGGGAGATAACACTGAAGCTTTCTTT. It encodes CASAWGDNTEAFF.

The chain uses TRBV28 and TRBJ2-2; D gene unclear. The germline gives CDR1 MDHEN, CDR2 SYDVKM. V gave up 4 bases and J gave up 6 bases, with 12 bases separating them. The CDR3 extends over 14 amino acids. The chain's CDR3 is CASSSPKAPGELFF. CDR3 DNA: TGTGCCAGCAGTTCCCCCAAGGCCCCCGGGGAGCTGTTTTTT.

The rearrangement links TRBV10-3 to TRBJ1-3, with D perhaps matching TRBD1 (6 bases). Germline V CDR1 and CDR2: ENHRY, SYGVKD. There are 15 residues in the CDR3. V dropped 9 bases and J dropped 0 bases, with 15 bases sitting between them. CDR3 DNA sequence: TGTGCCATAAGCTTTGACAGGAGCTCTGGAAACACCATATATTTT. Amino acids: CAISFDRSSGNTIYF.